The 19 T cell receptor beta chains below were found in one sample sequenced in a study of blood T cell repertoires in COVID-19. TCRdb's copy holds only in-frame clones and misses some; the assay was immunoSEQ multiplex PCR. The sample holds about 210,000 clones; just over 85% are singletons and the top ten take about 3.8%. Sequences were obtained from PBMCs or T cells enriched from blood (not recorded which). The receptors stem from a woman aged 40 to 49 with acute COVID-19.

The chain combines TRBV6-1 with TRBJ2-1; tentatively, D is TRBD1 (6 bases). The V gene lost 3 bases and the J gene lost 4 bases, with 16 bases spanning the gap. The CDR3 has 16 amino acids. The V gene's germline CDR1 is MNHNS and CDR2 SASEGT. The CDR3 reads CASSELQGGVYNEQFF. In DNA form, the CDR3 reads TGTGCCAGCAGTGAGCTACAGGGTGGAGTTTACAATGAGCAGTTCTTC.

CDR3: CASSGPGLAAQETQYF. The CDR3 bases are TGTGCCAGCAGTGGGCCGGGACTAGCGGCCCAAGAGACCCAGTACTTC. The chain employs TRBV28 and TRBJ2-5; 11 bases are a match to TRBD2. The CDR3 totals 16 residues. Germline CDR1 is MDHEN and CDR2 is SYDVKM. Unmatched junction bases numbered 6, after V lost 5 bases and J lost 1 base.

The V and J genes are TRBV10-3 and TRBJ2-5; 7 bases align to TRBD1. In germline, CDR1 is ENHRY, CDR2 SYGVKD. V trimming: 10 bases; J trimming: 2 bases; junction bases outside the gene matches: 25. CDR3 size: 19 residues. This CDR3 reads CATQGQPGPRMGWQETQYF. The CDR3 coding sequence is TGTGCCACCCAGGGACAGCCCGGGCCCCGGATGGGGTGGCAAGAGACCCAGTACTTC.

The chain joins TRBV9 to TRBJ2-1; 10 bases align to TRBD2. The CDR3 runs to 14 residues. Germline V CDR1 and CDR2: SGDLS, YYNGEE. Trimming took 6 bases from V and 5 from J; bases not matched to a gene: 5. Written as DNA, the CDR3 is TGTGCCAGCACCAGGACTAGCGGAAACAATGAGCAGTTCTTC. It translates to CASTRTSGNNEQFF.

A word on this clone: A junction end diverges from the germline sequence, so it may reflect a read error. The genes are TRBV5-4 and TRBJ2-1; a weak D match, TRBD2 (6 bases). Germline CDR1 reads SGHNT; CDR2 reads YYREEE (reference sequence). The CDR3 is 15 amino acids. DNA of the CDR3: TGTGCCAGCAGTTTGGACTACCTCTCCTACAATGAGCAGTTCTTC. Translated: CASSLDYLSYNEQFF. The full variable domain, with the rest looked up from reference TRBV5-4 and TRBJ2-1, is ETGVTQSPTHLIKTRGQQVTLRCSSQSGHNTVSWYQQALGQGPQFIFQYYREEENGRGNFPPRFSGLQFPNYSSELNVNALELDDSALYLCASSLDYLSYNEQFFGPGTRLTVL.

V is TRBV7-8 and J is TRBJ1-5, with D possibly being TRBD1 (5 bases). The germline V gene encodes CDR1 SGHVS and CDR2 FQNEAQ. V gave up 2 bases and J gave up 4 bases, with 24 bases separating them. The CDR3 loop spans 19 amino acids. The CDR3, as DNA: TGTGCCAGCAGCTTATTGGGCCCCCACAGGCTTAACTCGAATCAGCCCCAGCATTTT. Translated: CASSLLGPHRLNSNQPQHF.

CDR3 sequence (DNA): TGTGCCAGCTCACCGAGAGGGGGAAGTGGCTACACCTTC. Protein sequence: CASSPRGGSGYTF. The chain links TRBV18 to TRBJ1-2; tentatively, D is TRBD1 (6 bases). V was clipped by 3 bases and J by 7 bases, with 12 bases between them. CDR1 KGHSH and CDR2 LQKENI come from the germline V gene. There are 13 residues in the CDR3.

The chain uses TRBV21-1 and TRBJ1-5. TRBV21-1 is listed as a pseudogene. This CDR3 spans 17 amino acids. The CDR3 is CASSKRRVRASDQPQHF. CDR3 nucleotides: TGTGCCAGCAGCAAGCGGAGGGTCAGGGCGTCCGATCAGCCCCAGCATTTT.

In its sample, this clone was seen once. The chain carries TRBV29-1 and TRBJ1-2, with a weak D call TRBD1 (6 bases). The CDR3 is made up of 12 amino acids. Trimming took off 5 bases at V and 4 bases at J, with 11 bases between the two ends. CDR1 is SQVTM, CDR2 ANQGSEA, per germline. CDR3 DNA: TGCAGCGTTATAAGGGGGTCCTATGGCTACACCTTC. The encoded protein is CSVIRGSYGYTF. The whole variable domain, remainder taken from reference TRBV29-1 and TRBJ1-2, is SAVISQKPSRDICQRGTSLTIQCQVDSQVTMMFWYRQQPGQSLTLIATANQGSEATYESGFVIDKFPISRPNLTFSTLTVSNMSPEDSSIYLCSVIRGSYGYTFGSGTRLTVV.

CDR3 nucleotides: TGCGCCAGCAGTCAACAGGCCAGGGGGTACAATGAGCAGTTCTTC. Translated, it gives CASSQQARGYNEQFF. The chain combines TRBV5-1 with TRBJ2-1, with 7 positions matching TRBD1. Germline assignment: CDR1 SGHRS and CDR2 YFSETQ. The CDR3 spans 15 residues. Trimming took 5 bases from V and 4 from J; bases not matched to a gene: 9.

This chain joins TRBV5-1 and TRBJ1-6; no firm D call. Germline loops: CDR1 SGHRS, CDR2 YFSETQ. The V end was cut by 0 bases, the J end by 8 bases, with 6 bases between. The CDR3 sequence is 13 residues long. CDR3 sequence reads: CASSLAGYSPLHF. The CDR3, as DNA: TGCGCCAGCAGCTTGGCCGGTTATTCACCCCTCCACTTT. Using reference TRBV5-1 and TRBJ1-6 for the parts outside the CDR3, the full variable domain is KAGVTQTPRYLIKTRGQQVTLSCSPISGHRSVSWYQQTPGQGLQFLFEYFSETQRNKGNFPGRFSGRQFSNSRSEMNVSTLELGDSALYLCASSLAGYSPLHFGNGTRLTVT.

The J gene is TRBJ2-4, the V gene TRBV5-8, with 7 bases fitting TRBD1. CDR3 length equals 16 residues. In germline, CDR1 is SGHTS, CDR2 YDEGEE. J gave up 1 base and V 0 bases, and 4 bases lay outside the gene matches. DNA for the CDR3: TGTGCCAGCAGCTTGGGGGACAGTGGGGCCAAAAACATTCAGTACTTC. It is translated as CASSLGDSGAKNIQYF.

This clone was observed a single time. J is TRBJ2-7 and V is TRBV7-2; D gene ambiguous. CDR1 is SGHTA, CDR2 FQGNSA, per germline. Trimming took off 1 base at V and 6 bases at J, with 10 bases between the two ends. The CDR3 has 13 residues. CDR3 sequence (DNA): TGTGCCAGCAGCTTAGAACCCCCGAGCGAGCAGTACTTC. The encoded protein is CASSLEPPSEQYF. Drawing the rest from reference TRBV7-2 and TRBJ2-7, the complete variable domain is GAGVSQSPSNKVTEKGKDVELRCDPISGHTALYWYRQSLGQGLEFLIYFQGNSAPDKSGLPSDRFSAERTGGSVSTLTIQRTQQEDSAVYLCASSLEPPSEQYFGPGTRLTVT.

The V and J genes are TRBV7-8 and TRBJ2-5; TRBD1 is a possible D gene (6 bases). CDR1 SGHVS and CDR2 FQNEAQ come from the germline V gene. Trimming shortened V by 1 base and J by 5 bases, and 17 bases separated the two germline ends. CDR3 length equals 16 residues. The CDR3 protein is CASSLGARGSGETQYF. The CDR3 DNA reads TGTGCCAGCAGCTTAGGGGCGAGGGGGAGCGGTGAGACCCAGTACTTC.

This clone was observed a few times. CDR3 in DNA: TGCAGCGTTGAGGTATGGAGCGGGAGTCGCACAGATACGCAGTATTTT. Its translation: CSVEVWSGSRTDTQYF. The chain recombines TRBV29-1 with TRBJ2-3, with 8 bases lining up with TRBD2. The V and J ends lost 3 bases and 1 base, in that order; junction bases with no gene match: 9. Germline CDR1 reads SQVTM; CDR2 reads ANQGSEA. The CDR3 totals 16 residues.

The chain recombines TRBV12-3 or TRBV12-4 with TRBJ2-7, with TRBD1 as a possible D gene (6 bases). Between the trimmed V and J ends, which lost 6 bases and 8 bases, there was a span of 11 bases. The length of the CDR3 is 11 residues. The CDR3 coding sequence is TGTGCCAGCAGCAGGGACATGAAGCAGTACTTC. This translates into CASSRDMKQYF.

CDR3 protein: CASSEQGANTEAFF. The DNA of the CDR3 is TGTGCCAGCAGCGAACAGGGGGCGAACACTGAAGCTTTCTTT. The chain uses TRBV7-3 and TRBJ1-1; 9 bases align to TRBD1. From germline, CDR1 is SGHTA and CDR2 FQGTGA. Trimming cost V 5 bases and J 1 base; bases outside gene matches: 2. CDR3 length: 14 amino acids.

This chain uses TRBV29-1 with TRBJ2-1; TRBD2 matches 10 bases. The CDR3 is 13 residues long. The junction had 5 bases not matched to a gene; V was cut back by 3 bases and J by 9 bases. Germline CDR1 is SQVTM and CDR2 is ANQGSEA. CDR3 in DNA: TGCAGCGTTGAGGGACTAGCGCAGGGTGAGCAGTTCTTC. Amino acids: CSVEGLAQGEQFF.

This clone was seen a handful of times. The genes are TRBV7-6 and TRBJ2-7; 8 bases align to TRBD2. The CDR3 consists of 16 residues. CDR1 is SGHVS, CDR2 FNYEAQ, per germline. The junction had 13 bases not matched to a gene; V was cut back by 8 bases and J by 1 base. CDR3 residues: CASSSLGGEGSYEQYF. The CDR3 nucleotides are TGTGCCAGCTCCTCCCTCGGGGGGGAGGGTTCCTACGAGCAGTACTTC.